Below, 8 T cell receptor beta chains from the same sample are listed, as sequenced in a study of blood T cell repertoires in COVID-19. Measured with immunoSEQ multiplex PCR; TCRdb has only the in-frame clones, and not every one. The sample has hundreds of thousands of clones, roughly nine tenths seen once; the top ten hold 5.5% to 8%. The specimen sequenced was peripheral blood. All receptors derive from a man aged 60-69 years who had recovered from COVID-19.

This CDR3 is CASSPTRWASNTGELFF. As DNA, the CDR3 is TGTGCCAGCAGCCCGACTAGATGGGCGTCGAACACCGGGGAGCTGTTTTTT. The chain couples TRBV7-2 to TRBJ2-2; a weak D match, TRBD2 (6 bases). Trimming took off 5 bases at V and 0 bases at J, with 16 bases between the two ends. Germline CDR1 is SGHTA and CDR2 is FQGNSA. The CDR3 spans 17 residues.

The V gene is TRBV5-1, the J gene TRBJ2-3; 12 bases agree with TRBD1. The V gene end was trimmed by 2 bases and the J gene end by 4 bases; junction bases not matched to a gene: 5. In germline, CDR1 is SGHRS, CDR2 YFSETQ. CDR3 length equals 16 residues. The CDR3 DNA follows: TGCGCCAGCAGCTTAACCGGGACAGGGGGCTCAGATACGCAGTATTTT. Protein: CASSLTGTGGSDTQYF.

The chain combines TRBV28 with TRBJ1-5; tentatively, D is TRBD1 (5 bases). This CDR3 contains 15 residues. Germline V lookup: CDR1 MDHEN, CDR2 SYDVKM. The V end lost 6 bases, the J end lost 0 bases, and 12 bases lay between the germline ends. The CDR3 DNA reads as TGTGCCAGCAGAGACAGACTCTATAGCAATCAGCCCCAGCATTTT. It specifies CASRDRLYSNQPQHF.

This CDR3 reads CATSRDWGLQYF. CDR3 nucleotides: TGTGCCACCAGCAGAGATTGGGGACTTCAGTACTTC. The chain uses TRBV15 and TRBJ2-7, with D perhaps matching TRBD2 (6 bases). The CDR3 is 12 amino acids. Trimming removed 0 bases at V and 10 bases at J, with 10 bases between. Germline V CDR1 and CDR2: LNHNV, YYDKDF (reference sequence). The full variable domain, its missing parts supplied by reference TRBV15 and TRBJ2-7, is DAMVIQNPRYQVTQFGKPVTLSCSQTLNHNVMYWYQQKSSQAPKLLFHYYDKDFNNEADTPDNFQSRRPNTSFCFLDIRSPGLGDTAMYLCATSRDWGLQYFGPGTRLTVT.

V and J are TRBV7-2 and TRBJ1-1; D perhaps matches TRBD1 (6 bases). The length of the CDR3 is 17 residues. CDR1 and CDR2 (germline): SGHTA, FQGNSA. Trimming removed 2 bases at V and 0 bases at J, with 16 bases between. The CDR3 spells CASSLFSPGVLNTEAFF. The CDR3 DNA sequence: TGTGCCAGCAGCTTATTTTCGCCAGGGGTGTTGAACACTGAAGCTTTCTTT.

The chain recombines TRBV19 with TRBJ1-1; 7 bases fit TRBD1. The trim removed 8 bases at V and 5 bases at J, leaving 11 bases unmatched. Germline CDR1 and CDR2: LNHDA and SQIVND (reference sequence). This CDR3 has 14 amino acids. The CDR3 reads CASFGTDRWTEAFF. CDR3 coding DNA: TGTGCCAGTTTTGGAACGGACAGGTGGACTGAAGCTTTCTTT.

The genes are TRBV4-1 and TRBJ2-7, with 10 bases lining up with TRBD2. The V segment lost 0 bases and the J segment 0 bases; nucleotides outside the gene matches: 5. This CDR3 is 17 amino acids long. CDR1 is MGHRA and CDR2 is YSYEKL in the germline V gene. CDR3 region: CASSQDSGTSASYEQYF. Written as DNA, the CDR3 is TGCGCCAGCAGCCAAGATTCCGGGACTAGCGCCTCCTACGAGCAGTACTTC.

The chain has TRBV18 and TRBJ2-1, with D possibly TRBD2 on 6 matching bases. This CDR3 contains 11 residues. V was clipped by 5 bases and J by 14 bases, with 13 bases between them. Germline CDR1 and CDR2: KGHSH and LQKENI. This CDR3 reads CASSAGFGKFF. CDR3 sequence (DNA): TGTGCCAGCTCAGCGGGATTTGGAAAGTTCTTC.